A single sample is the source of the 21 T cell receptor beta chains below, sequenced in a study of identical twins. Each CDR3 protein is one row after TCRdb ran MiXCR on the 5' RACE reads. The table shows 500,000 or so distinct CDR3 sequences, with around 14% occurring only once. These same data were also listed under a study on yellow fever vaccine responses in identical twins.

Sequencing was performed on CD4+ T cells sorted from blood. The receptor set was obtained from a woman between 18 and 29 years old in good health.

This clonotype was picked up a small number of times. The chain recombines TRBV5-1 with TRBJ2-6, with D maybe TRBD2 (5 bases). CDR3 length: 16 residues. V lost 4 bases, J lost 3 bases, and 14 bases lay in between. In germline, CDR1 is SGHRS, CDR2 YFSETQ. The CDR3 region has the DNA TGCGCCAGCAGCGAAGGGAGTTGGAGTGGGGCCAACGTCCTGACTTTC. Translating it yields CASSEGSWSGANVLTF.

This clonotype appeared many times. The CDR3 sequence is CSAEGQGSYEQYF. CDR3 coding DNA: TGCAGCGCCGAGGGACAGGGATCCTACGAGCAGTACTTC. The chain combines TRBV29-1 with TRBJ2-7; 9 nucleotides line up with TRBD1. Germline V gives CDR1 SQVTM, CDR2 ANQGSEA. Trimming cost V 7 bases and J 1 base; bases outside gene matches: 5. CDR3 length equals 13 residues.

This clonotype has at least ten counts. The chain couples TRBV3-1 to TRBJ2-1; no firm D call. The V end lost 0 bases, the J end lost 6 bases, and 9 bases lay between the germline ends. CDR1 is LGHDT, CDR2 YNNKEL, per germline (reference sequence). The CDR3 is 14 amino acids. The CDR3 DNA is TGTGCCAGCAGCCAAGATCAGGCGAGCAATGAGCAGTTCTTC. The encoded protein is CASSQDQASNEQFF.

This clonotype was observed a handful of times. The CDR3 sequence: CASSFSAGGLTQYF. CDR3 nucleotide sequence: TGTGCCAGCAGTTTTTCAGCGGGAGGGCTTACGCAGTATTTT. The V gene is TRBV12-3 or TRBV12-4, the J gene TRBJ2-3; 10 bases map to TRBD2. This CDR3 region has 14 residues. V trimming: 3 bases; J trimming: 8 bases; junction bases outside the gene matches: 5.

This clonotype was seen ten or more times. The chain employs TRBV12-3 or TRBV12-4 and TRBJ2-1; D is perhaps TRBD1 (6 bases). V shed 0 bases and J shed 0 bases, with 6 bases lying between them. This CDR3 spans 15 amino acids. CDR3 protein: CASSLAGHSYNEQFF. Here the CDR3 DNA reads TGTGCCAGCAGTTTAGCGGGACACTCCTACAATGAGCAGTTCTTC.

The chain links TRBV2 to TRBJ2-7; 8 nucleotides match TRBD1. Germline V gives CDR1 SNHLY, CDR2 FYNNEI. V was pared by 2 bases and J by 4 bases, with 7 bases of the junction left unmatched. The CDR3 covers 15 residues. This chain's CDR3 is CASSESDRVPYEQYF. CDR3 DNA sequence: TGTGCCAGCAGTGAATCGGACAGGGTTCCGTACGAGCAGTACTTC.

This clonotype has more than one count but fewer than ten. The V call is TRBV18, the J call TRBJ2-7; D is possibly TRBD1 or TRBD2 (5 bases each). The CDR3 runs to 16 residues. From germline, CDR1 is KGHSH and CDR2 LQKENI. The ends were cut back, 1 base at V and 2 bases at J, with 15 bases in the middle. CDR3 residues: CASSPRVGDGAYEQYF. DNA of the CDR3: TGTGCCAGCTCACCACGAGTTGGGGACGGGGCCTACGAGCAGTACTTC.

This chain joins TRBV27 and TRBJ2-7; D is uncertain. V was shortened by 0 bases and J by 0 bases, with 18 bases between the two germline ends. The CDR3 spans 18 residues. Germline V CDR1 and CDR2: MNHEY, SMNVEV (reference sequence). The CDR3 nucleotides are TGTGCCAGCAGTTTATCGTCTGGCCAAACTTATAGCTCCTACGAGCAGTACTTC. Translating it yields CASSLSSGQTYSSYEQYF.

This clonotype was counted a few times. V gene TRBV4-3 combines with J gene TRBJ2-1; possible D gene TRBD1, 6 bases. V was cut by 4 bases and J by 8 bases, with 24 bases left in between. Per germline, CDR1 LGHNA and CDR2 YSLEER. The length of the CDR3 is 17 residues. CDR3 protein: CASSPTERPGESHEQFF. CDR3 DNA: TGCGCCAGCAGCCCCACCGAGAGGCCAGGGGAAAGCCATGAGCAGTTCTTC.

This rearrangement joins TRBV7-2 to TRBJ2-3, with D uncertain. Trimming pared 3 bases from V and 4 bases from J, leaving 8 bases between. Germline V lookup: CDR1 SGHTA, CDR2 FQGNSA. The CDR3 covers 13 residues. The CDR3 nucleotides read TGTGCCAGCAGCTTTTTTCCCCCAGATACGCAGTATTTT. Its protein product is CASSFFPPDTQYF.

The chain employs TRBV11-2 and TRBJ2-1; D uncertain. Germline V gene data show CDR1 as SGHAT and CDR2 as FQNNGV. The V end was cut by 0 bases, the J end by 12 bases, with 12 bases between. The CDR3 is made up of 13 amino acids. The CDR3 region has the DNA TGTGCCAGCAGCTTAGACCCCAGAAGAGGGCAGTTCTTC. Protein sequence: CASSLDPRRGQFF.

This clonotype has at least ten counts. This rearrangement joins TRBV10-3 to TRBJ2-1, with TRBD2 matching over 9 bases. The CDR3 sequence is 12 residues long. Trimming removed 7 bases from V and 12 bases from J; junction bases left unmatched: 7. Per the germline V gene, CDR1 is ENHRY and CDR2 is SYGVKD. The CDR3 is CAITTSGGGQFF. For the CDR3, the DNA is TGTGCCATCACGACTAGCGGAGGGGGGCAGTTCTTC.

There are a few counts of this clonotype. The chain carries TRBV2 and TRBJ1-1, with D tentatively TRBD1 (5 bases). The V end lost 3 bases, the J end lost 4 bases, and 9 bases lay between the germline ends. The CDR3 is 13 residues long. Looked up from germline, CDR1 is SNHLY and CDR2 is FYNNEI. Here the CDR3 reads CASSDRGVTEAFF. As DNA, the CDR3 is TGTGCCAGCAGTGATAGAGGGGTCACTGAAGCTTTCTTT.

This rearrangement joins TRBV3-1 to TRBJ2-3; D is undetermined. The V gene's germline CDR1 is LGHDT and CDR2 YNNKEL (reference sequence). Trimming removed 0 bases from V and 4 bases from J, with 17 bases in between. CDR3 length: 17 amino acids. CDR3: CASSQEGRLVEADTQYF. In nucleotides, the CDR3 is TGTGCCAGCAGCCAAGAGGGTCGGTTAGTAGAGGCAGATACGCAGTATTTT.

The chain recombines TRBV18 with TRBJ2-5, with 9 bases matching TRBD2. The J segment lost 1 base and the V segment lost 5 bases, leaving 8 bases of the junction unmatched. The CDR3 contains 16 residues. In germline, CDR1 is KGHSH, CDR2 LQKENI. CDR3 coding DNA: TGTGCCAGCTCAGCAACGCGGGGGGGCCTCCAAGAGACCCAGTACTTC. Amino acids: CASSATRGGLQETQYF.

Here the CDR3 reads CATEPGLDYEQYF. The CDR3 bases are TGTGCCACCGAACCGGGACTAGATTACGAGCAGTACTTC. The chain joins TRBV28 to TRBJ2-7; 8 bases align to TRBD2. Germline V gene sequence: CDR1 MDHEN, CDR2 SYDVKM. V trimming: 10 bases; J trimming: 4 bases; junction bases outside the gene matches: 9. This CDR3 spans 13 amino acids.

Only a few counts were recorded for this clonotype. The rearrangement uses TRBV27 and TRBJ2-5; D ambiguous. CDR1 and CDR2 from the germline V gene are MNHEY and SMNVEV (reference sequence). This CDR3 region has 10 residues. The V end was cut by 6 bases, the J end by 7 bases, with 6 bases between. In DNA form, the CDR3 reads TGTGCCAGCAGGCCCTCGACCCAGTACTTC. As protein: CASRPSTQYF.

A few counts support this clonotype. The chain employs TRBV15 and TRBJ2-7; D is ambiguous. CDR1 is LNHNV, CDR2 YYDKDF, per germline (reference sequence). This CDR3 has 12 residues. V dropped 0 bases and J dropped 6 bases, with 6 bases sitting between them. As DNA, the CDR3 is TGTGCCACCAGCAGAGAGGTAGGCGAGCAGTACTTC. Encoded protein: CATSREVGEQYF.

This clonotype was recorded at least ten times. V is TRBV4-3 and J is TRBJ2-3; the D gene is possibly TRBD1 (6 bases). This CDR3 comprises 18 residues. With 0 bases removed from V and 3 bases from J, the gap between germline ends came to 19 bases. Germline V lookup: CDR1 LGHNA, CDR2 YSLEER. The CDR3 sequence: CASSQEYRDKGWTDTQYF. The CDR3 DNA reads as TGCGCCAGCAGCCAAGAATACCGGGACAAAGGTTGGACAGATACGCAGTATTTT.

The chain combines TRBV2 with TRBJ2-7, with TRBD2 as a possible D gene (5 bases). The CDR3 sequence is 12 residues long. CDR1 and CDR2 from the germline V gene are SNHLY and FYNNEI. V lost 5 bases, J lost 4 bases, and 9 bases lay in between. The CDR3 bases are TGTGCCAGCAGTTCCGGGAAATACGAGCAGTACTTC. This encodes CASSSGKYEQYF.

This clonotype was seen a handful of times. The chain combines TRBV11-2 with TRBJ2-7, with 14 bases identical to TRBD2. Germline V gene data show CDR1 as SGHAT and CDR2 as FQNNGV. The CDR3 contains 19 residues. Unmatched junction bases numbered 10, after V lost 1 base and J lost 2 bases. This CDR3 is CASSLGLGTSGRVPYEQYF. CDR3 bases: TGTGCCAGCAGCTTAGGACTCGGGACTAGCGGGAGAGTCCCCTACGAGCAGTACTTC.